This is a list of T cell receptor beta chains from one sample in a study of blood T cell repertoires in COVID-19. Clones were read by immunoSEQ multiplex PCR, and TCRdb kept only the in-frame ones, dropping some. The repertoire has around 300,000 clones, 89% of them found once; the top ten carry 1.5% to 2%. Sequenced material: PBMCs or T cells enriched from blood (not recorded which). The receptors here all came from a woman between 35 and 50 years old who had recovered from COVID-19. Both conserved end residues are part of each CDR3. D genes are given only for firm matches. The listing skips clone size in some rows; elsewhere it reads once, few, many or a size class.

J	V	D	size	CDR3	DNA
TRBJ1-2	TRBV6-6	-	-	CASSPTSSYGYTF	TGTGCCAGCAGCCCGACATCGTCCTATGGCTACACCTTC
TRBJ1-2	TRBV5-1	TRBD1	once	CASSLGQGPSGGYTF	TGCGCCAGCAGCTTGGGACAGGGCCCCTCCGGGGGCTACACCTTC
TRBJ2-3	TRBV19	-	-	CASSIVGGGLTDTQYF	TGTGCCAGTAGTATCGTGGGGGGTGGCCTCACAGATACGCAGTATTTT
TRBJ1-1	TRBV5-1	TRBD1	once	CASSWTGGGTEAFF	TGCGCCAGCAGCTGGACAGGGGGCGGCACTGAAGCTTTCTTT
TRBJ2-5	TRBV10-2	TRBD2	-	CASSEREGETQYF	TGCGCCAGCAGTGAGAGGGAGGGAGAGACCCAGTACTTC
TRBJ2-2	TRBV11-2	-	-	CASSPHSPFRPGGELFF	TGTGCCAGCAGCCCGCACTCTCCGTTTAGACCGGGCGGGGAGCTGTTTTTT
TRBJ2-7	TRBV6-1	-	-	CASSDRDLVPGEQYF	TGTGCCAGCAGTGACCGGGATTTAGTCCCGGGCGAGCAGTACTTC
TRBJ2-1	TRBV2	-	-	CASSPQYEQFF	TGTGCCAGCAGCCCACAGTATGAGCAGTTCTTC
TRBJ2-7	TRBV29-1	TRBD1	-	CSVEEDRGIQSYEQYF	TGCAGCGTTGAAGAGGACAGGGGGATACAATCCTACGAGCAGTACTTC
TRBJ2-7	TRBV7-9	-	-	CASRPQGPNEQYF	TGTGCCAGCAGGCCCCAGGGTCCCAACGAGCAGTACTTC
TRBJ1-2	TRBV9	-	-	CASSVGGPAYGYTF	TGTGCCAGCAGCGTAGGGGGGCCAGCGTATGGCTACACCTTC
TRBJ2-5	TRBV5-4	TRBD1	-	CASSPSTGVQETQYF	TGTGCCAGCAGCCCTAGTACAGGGGTTCAAGAGACCCAGTACTTC
TRBJ1-2	TRBV5-4	-	-	CASSSTGRGYTF	TGTGCCAGCAGCTCTACAGGGCGAGGCTACACCTTC
TRBJ1-4	TRBV5-1	-	-	CASSLAIEGVDRATNEKLFF	TGCGCCAGCAGCTTGGCCATTGAGGGGGTTGATAGGGCAACTAATGAAAAACTGTTTTTT
TRBJ1-6	TRBV18	TRBD1	once	CASSPPTGGSPLHF	TGTGCCAGCTCACCACCGACAGGGGGCTCACCCCTCCACTTT
TRBJ2-2	TRBV5-1	-	once	CASNGQLTGELFF	TGCGCCAGCAACGGACAGCTCACCGGGGAGCTGTTTTTT
TRBJ2-3	TRBV29-1	TRBD2	-	CSVVGLALSDAQYF	TGCAGCGTTGTGGGACTAGCCCTTTCGGACGCGCAGTATTTT
TRBJ1-5	TRBV6-5	-	-	CASSYSRRGQPQHF	TGTGCCAGCAGTTACTCCAGACGGGGTCAGCCCCAGCATTTT
TRBJ2-5	TRBV11-2	TRBD2	-	CASSLDVSRGGETQYF	TGTGCCAGCAGCTTAGATGTATCCCGCGGGGGAGAGACCCAGTACTTC
TRBJ2-1	TRBV7-6	TRBD1	-	CASSLSPGTAYNEQFF	TGTGCCAGCAGCTTATCACCCGGGACAGCCTACAATGAGCAGTTCTTC
TRBJ1-2	TRBV27	TRBD1	-	CASSLYQTGAYGYTF	TGTGCCAGCAGTTTATATCAGACAGGGGCCTATGGCTACACCTTC
TRBJ1-5	TRBV20-1	-	-	CSASPYSNQPQHF	TGCAGTGCTAGTCCGTATAGCAATCAGCCCCAGCATTTT
TRBJ1-1	TRBV7-6	-	-	CASSLGQNTEAFF	TGTGCCAGCAGCTTAGGGCAGAACACTGAAGCTTTCTTT
TRBJ1-2	TRBV7-9	-	-	CASSSENGYTF	TGTGCCAGCAGCTCGGAGAATGGCTACACCTTC
TRBJ1-1	TRBV19	-	-	CASSIYRETEAFF	TGTGCCAGTAGTATCTACAGGGAAACTGAAGCTTTCTTT
TRBJ1-3	TRBV6-6	-	-	CATLGPGAGSGNTIYF	TGTGCCACGTTAGGCCCGGGAGCGGGCTCTGGAAACACCATATATTTT
TRBJ1-4	TRBV18	-	-	CASSPDQSRGKLFF	TGTGCCAGCTCCCCCGACCAGTCAAGAGGGAAACTGTTTTTT
TRBJ2-7	TRBV5-1	-	-	CASSVDSFYEQYF	TGCGCCAGCAGCGTAGACAGTTTCTACGAGCAGTACTTC
TRBJ2-3	TRBV27	-	-	CASSFQVGTDTQYF	TGTGCCAGCAGTTTTCAGGTGGGCACAGATACGCAGTATTTT
TRBJ2-7	TRBV6-5	TRBD1	-	CASTPGQRLGEQYF	TGTGCCAGCACCCCGGGACAGCGGCTTGGGGAGCAGTACTTC
TRBJ2-5	TRBV12-5	-	-	CASGPGVAANRRQETQYF	TGTGCTAGTGGCCCCGGGGTAGCGGCCAATAGGCGGCAAGAGACCCAGTACTTC
TRBJ2-3	TRBV25-1	TRBD2	-	CASSEHGRVKDTQYF	TGTGCCAGCAGTGAACACGGGAGGGTTAAAGATACGCAGTATTTT
TRBJ1-6	TRBV11-2	TRBD1	-	CASNPTGAYNSPLHF	TGTGCCAGCAACCCGACAGGGGCCTATAATTCACCCCTCCACTTT
TRBJ1-6	TRBV5-1	-	-	CASSLEGQGSSYNSPLHF	TGCGCCAGCAGCTTGGAGGGACAAGGTAGCTCCTATAATTCACCCCTCCACTTT
TRBJ1-2	TRBV6-6	TRBD1	-	CASSFQGAYGYTF	TGTGCCAGCAGTTTTCAGGGGGCCTATGGCTACACCTTC
TRBJ1-5	TRBV15	-	-	CATSRDHSSYQPQHF	TGTGCCACCAGCAGAGATCATTCTAGCTATCAGCCCCAGCATTTT
TRBJ2-2	TRBV5-1	TRBD2	-	CASSLASGGANTGELFF	TGCGCCAGCAGCTTGGCGAGCGGGGGGGCGAACACCGGGGAGCTGTTTTTT
TRBJ2-7	TRBV10-3	-	-	CAISESLYEQYF	TGTGCCATCAGTGAGTCTTTATACGAGCAGTACTTC
TRBJ1-1	TRBV18	TRBD1	-	CASSDLQGDTEAFF	TGTGCCAGCTCAGACTTACAGGGGGACACTGAAGCTTTCTTT
TRBJ1-2	TRBV18	-	-	CASSPLDSTLNYGYTF	TGTGCCAGCTCACCACTTGACAGCACTCTAAACTATGGCTACACCTTC
TRBJ2-2	TRBV30	TRBD1	-	CAGTGTTGELFF	TGTGCGGGGACAGGGACGACCGGGGAGCTGTTTTTT
TRBJ2-5	TRBV29-1	-	-	CSVGEAQYF	TGCAGCGTTGGCGAGGCCCAGTACTTC
TRBJ1-4	TRBV7-9	TRBD1	-	CASSFRQGEKLFF	TGTGCCAGCAGCTTCAGACAGGGCGAAAAACTGTTTTTT
TRBJ1-3	TRBV20-1	-	few	CSASRGASGNTIYF	TGCAGTGCTAGTCGGGGGGCCTCTGGAAACACCATATATTTT
TRBJ1-2	TRBV10-2	TRBD1	-	CASRGRDRTATNYGYTF	TGCGCCAGCAGGGGCCGGGACAGGACGGCAACTAACTATGGCTACACCTTC
TRBJ2-5	TRBV7-9	TRBD2	-	CASSLWEGETQYF	TGTGCCAGCAGCTTATGGGAGGGAGAGACCCAGTACTTC
TRBJ1-5	TRBV2	-	-	CASSEEGGGNQPQHF	TGTGCCAGCAGTGAAGAGGGAGGGGGAAATCAGCCCCAGCATTTT
TRBJ2-7	TRBV2	-	once	CASRTGAPSYEQYF	TGTGCCAGCAGGACAGGAGCCCCCTCCTACGAGCAGTACTTC
TRBJ1-6	TRBV6-1	-	-	CASSETVGVSNSPLHF	TGTGCCAGCAGTGAAACGGTAGGGGTATCGAATTCACCCCTCCACTTT
TRBJ2-1	TRBV5-1	-	-	CASSDLGLDNEQFF	TGCGCCAGCAGCGATCTTGGGCTGGACAATGAGCAGTTCTTC
TRBJ2-7	TRBV4-1	TRBD2	-	CASSPLGREVAYEQYF	TGCGCCAGCAGCCCCCTCGGGCGGGAGGTCGCCTACGAGCAGTACTTC
TRBJ2-1	TRBV6-5	-	-	CASRATMANEQFF	TGTGCCAGCAGGGCCACCATGGCTAATGAGCAGTTCTTC